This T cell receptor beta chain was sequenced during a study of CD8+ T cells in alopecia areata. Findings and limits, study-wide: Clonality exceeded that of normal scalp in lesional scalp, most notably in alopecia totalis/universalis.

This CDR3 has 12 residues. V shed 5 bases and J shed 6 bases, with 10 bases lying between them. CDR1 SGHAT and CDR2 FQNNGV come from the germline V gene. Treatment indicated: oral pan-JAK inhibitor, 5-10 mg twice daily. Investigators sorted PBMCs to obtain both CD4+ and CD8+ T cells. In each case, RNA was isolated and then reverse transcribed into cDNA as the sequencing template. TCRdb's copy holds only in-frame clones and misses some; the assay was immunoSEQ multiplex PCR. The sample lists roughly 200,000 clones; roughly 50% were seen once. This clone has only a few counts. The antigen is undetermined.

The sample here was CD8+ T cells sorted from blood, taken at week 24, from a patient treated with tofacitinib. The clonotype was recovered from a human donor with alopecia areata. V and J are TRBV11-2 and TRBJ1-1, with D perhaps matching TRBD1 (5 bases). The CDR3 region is CASSLQGAEAFF. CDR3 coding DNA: TGTGCCAGCAGCCTCCAGGGTGCTGAAGCTTTCTTT.